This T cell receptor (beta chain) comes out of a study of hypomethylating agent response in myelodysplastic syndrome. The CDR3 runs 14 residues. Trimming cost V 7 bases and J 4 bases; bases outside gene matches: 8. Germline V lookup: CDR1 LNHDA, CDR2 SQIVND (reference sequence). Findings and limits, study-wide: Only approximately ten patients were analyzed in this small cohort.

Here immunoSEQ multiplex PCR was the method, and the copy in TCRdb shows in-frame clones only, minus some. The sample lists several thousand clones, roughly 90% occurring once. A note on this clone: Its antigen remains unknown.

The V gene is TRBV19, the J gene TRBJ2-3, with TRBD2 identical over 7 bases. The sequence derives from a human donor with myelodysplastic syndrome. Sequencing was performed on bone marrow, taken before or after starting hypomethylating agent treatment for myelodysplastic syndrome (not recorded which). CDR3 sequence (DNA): TGTGCCAGTATGGGTCGACTAGCCCCAGATACGCAGTATTTT. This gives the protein CASMGRLAPDTQYF.